The subject of this entry is one TCR beta chain. Its antigen is currently not known. This record belongs to a study of monozygotic twins with inflammatory bowel disease (dated by TCRdb to the late 2010s). About the investigation overall: The full study comprised around 28 monozygotic twin pairs: nine German pairs (four IBD-concordant, five IBD-discordant) and 19 IBD-discordant Danish pairs. Disease-associated traits were sought mainly through comparisons between IBD patients and their genetically identical healthy co-twins within discordant pairs. Each individual had, on average, about 151 000 unique TCRalpha sequences and 181 000 unique TCRbeta sequences available for analysis. The paper as a whole reports these results and caveats: A decrease in TCRbeta repertoire diversity, as measured by inverse Simpson index, was observed in IBD patients compared with their healthy co-twins. The analysis was unable to tell apart different T cell subtypes. IBD patients shared fewer clonotypes with other individuals than healthy twins did, most markedly in patients showing signs of disease activity. The results gave no support for a single strong signal or clonotype linked to IBD. Repertoire similarity did not differ between concordant and discordant twins, possibly due to limited statistical power. Differing immunosuppressive treatments among patients may have added background noise and inter-individual variability to the repertoires.

The CDR3 runs 13 amino acids, cysteine and phenylalanine included. Nucleotide data are not available. Sequences MNHEY (CDR1) and SVGEGT (CDR2) are obtained from the germline V gene. A roughly 2.5 ml peripheral blood sample was drawn into PAXgene tubes per donor and stored at -80°C. Without T cell sorting, total RNA was isolated from whole blood using the PAXgene blood miRNA kit on an automated QIAcube. Peripheral blood from monozygotic twin pairs concordant or discordant for inflammatory bowel disease was subjected to deep TCRalpha and TCRbeta repertoire profiling with unique molecular barcoding. For every twin pair, smoking habits were documented, and each individual was categorised as a current, former or never smoker. Libraries were made using 5' RACE. For each TCR library, approximately 3.5 ug of total RNA was used. For each sample, cDNA synthesis with SMARTScribe reverse transcriptase was split into eight separate reactions. Unique molecular identifiers containing a 6-nucleotide sample barcode were introduced through template switching during cDNA synthesis. TCRalpha and TCRbeta cDNA was amplified by two nested PCRs of roughly 16 and 10 cycles, with bead purification after each PCR. Before amplification, the cDNA was both treated with uracil DNA-glycosylase and purified with the QIAquick PCR purification kit. The second PCR added Illumina TruSeq-compatible adapters along with sample-specific barcodes. TapeStation and Qubit were used to check library quality and concentration, and 4.5 to 5 ng of each library was pooled. The pooled libraries were sequenced with 2 x 100 bp reads and custom sequencing primers on an Illumina HiSeq2500 single-index Rapid Run. The study's own analysis went as follows. MiGEC version 1.2.6 was used for UMI-based consensus assembly to correct PCR and sequencing errors. MiXCR version 2.1.1 was used to carry out V(D)J alignment, clonotype assembly and CDR3 extraction. To normalise gene usage, clonotype sharing and MAIT/NKT TCR abundance, the analysis used the top 1000, 10 000 and 20 000 clonotypes per sample. Diversity was computed as the inverse Simpson index with the vegan R package after downsampling to 27 000 UMIs. Paired Mann-Whitney U tests were applied to discordant twin pairs, and Benjamini-Hochberg correction was used for multiple testing. After TCRdb reprocessed the reads, each CDR3 protein sequence was kept as one row, without DNA. These V and J calls derive from TCRdb rather than the authors' analysis. The sample's clone listing holds about 160,000 distinct CDR3 sequences. The ten biggest clones cover more than 2.5% of the sample.

The TCR sequence derives from a human donor with ulcerative colitis or Crohn's disease, or a healthy co-twin of an affected twin (not recorded which). The V and J segments used are TRBV6-2 or TRBV6-3 and TRBJ1-1; lacking DNA, the TRBD1 call made by TCRdb goes unchecked. What was sequenced was blood. The CDR3 reads as follows: CASRGITGQRAFF.